These 30 T cell receptor beta chains originate from one sample sequenced in a study of shared clonotypes between healthy human individuals. Sequencing was performed with immunoSEQ multiplex PCR; in TCRdb, only in-frame clones are kept and a portion is missing. The sample records about 2.4 million clones, under 95% being singletons. Sequencing used naive CD4+ T cells from PBMCs. Documented subset: CD45RA+ positively selected. These receptors were taken from a man aged 18 to 29 in good health. Some clones in this sample may be carry-over from other donors' samples.

The gene calls are TRBV19 and TRBJ1-3; D gene uncertain. Germline V CDR1 and CDR2: LNHDA, SQIVND (reference sequence). V lost 5 bases to trimming and J lost 0 bases, with 14 bases between them. The CDR3 runs to 16 residues. CDR3 sequence (DNA): TGTGCCAGTAGTGATGGGAGACAATTCTCTGGAAACACCATATATTTT. It codes for CASSDGRQFSGNTIYF.

This clone has just one count. The V and J genes are TRBV13 and TRBJ2-7, with unresolved D. V was shortened by 4 bases and J by 2 bases, with 12 bases between the two germline ends. The CDR3 runs 14 residues. CDR1 is PRHDT and CDR2 is FYEKMQ in the germline V gene (reference sequence). CDR3 DNA sequence: TGTGCCAGCAGCTCATTGGATCAGCCCTACGAGCAGTACTTC. Translation: CASSSLDQPYEQYF.

The chain couples TRBV2 to TRBJ2-3; D is undetermined. The CDR3 spans 17 residues. Germline V CDR1 and CDR2: SNHLY, FYNNEI. Trimming removed 1 base at V and 4 bases at J, with 18 bases between. The CDR3 sequence: CASSEVRALPWADTQYF. The CDR3 coding sequence is TGTGCCAGCAGTGAAGTCCGGGCACTCCCCTGGGCAGATACGCAGTATTTT.

This rearrangement joins TRBV4-2 to TRBJ2-5; D perhaps matches TRBD1 (5 bases). V was trimmed by 8 bases and J by 9 bases, leaving 22 bases between them. This CDR3 region has 14 residues. CDR1 and CDR2 (germline): LGHNA, YNFKEQ. The CDR3 loop reads CASGIEKGATAQYF. The CDR3 DNA sequence: TGTGCCAGCGGTATAGAGAAAGGGGCAACGGCCCAGTACTTC.

This rearrangement joins TRBV27 to TRBJ2-2; 10 bases map to TRBD1. J was trimmed by 0 bases and V by 4 bases; bases with no gene match: 2. Looked up from germline, CDR1 is MNHEY and CDR2 is SMNVEV (reference sequence). The CDR3 length is 16 residues. The CDR3 protein is CASSWTGGANTGELFF. The CDR3 region has the DNA TGTGCCAGCAGTTGGACAGGGGGGGCGAACACCGGGGAGCTGTTTTTT.

The chain combines TRBV9 with TRBJ1-4; D remains unclear. Between the trimmed V and J ends, which lost 4 bases and 5 bases, there was a span of 15 bases. CDR1 SGDLS and CDR2 YYNGEE come from the germline V gene. There are 15 residues in the CDR3. In DNA, the CDR3 is TGTGCCAGCAGCCCGGGGTCGTTCCCGAATGAAAAACTGTTTTTT. Its translation: CASSPGSFPNEKLFF.

The chain carries TRBV5-1 and TRBJ1-1, with D maybe TRBD1 (6 bases). CDR1 is SGHRS and CDR2 is YFSETQ in the germline V gene. Trimming pared 2 bases from V and 0 bases from J, leaving 14 bases between. CDR3 length: 16 amino acids. The CDR3 DNA sequence: TGCGCCAGCAGCTTCTATGGGACATCCATGAACACTGAAGCTTTCTTT. Protein: CASSFYGTSMNTEAFF.

This chain uses TRBV7-2 with TRBJ1-3; tentatively, D is TRBD1 (5 bases). CDR3 size: 14 residues. Per the germline V gene, CDR1 is SGHTA and CDR2 is FQGNSA. Trimming left V 9 bases short and J 2 bases short, with 14 bases between. CDR3 amino acids: CASRSGQTGNTIYF. The CDR3 DNA reads as TGTGCCAGTCGTTCAGGGCAGACTGGAAACACCATATATTTT.

The chain is built from TRBV5-5 and TRBJ1-2; TRBD1 is a possible D gene (6 bases). This CDR3 region has 14 residues. Trimming cost V 0 bases and J 0 bases, with 6 bases left between them. In germline, CDR1 is SGHKS, CDR2 YYEKEE (reference sequence). CDR3 bases: TGTGCCAGCAGCTTGGGGACAGCTAACTATGGCTACACCTTC. This sequence encodes CASSLGTANYGYTF.

This rearrangement joins TRBV16 to TRBJ1-1; D may be TRBD1 (5 bases). The length of the CDR3 is 15 residues. The germline gives CDR1 KGHSY, CDR2 FQNENV. The V end lost 4 bases, the J end lost 3 bases, and 15 bases lay between the germline ends. In DNA form, the CDR3 reads TGTGCCAGCAGCCGGCCCCAGGGTCGATACACTGAAGCTTTCTTT. Encoded protein: CASSRPQGRYTEAFF.

J is TRBJ2-1 and V is TRBV10-3; TRBD2 might be the D (5 bases). Trimming took off 10 bases at V and 3 bases at J, with 16 bases between the two ends. The CDR3 has 14 residues. Germline V gene sequence: CDR1 ENHRY, CDR2 SYGVKD. For the CDR3, the DNA is TGTGCCACCGCAACTAGGACTGACTACAATGAGCAGTTCTTC. Residues: CATATRTDYNEQFF.

The rearrangement links TRBV5-6 to TRBJ2-3; either TRBD1 or TRBD2 may supply D (5 bases each). The CDR3 has 15 amino acids. From germline, CDR1 is SGHDT and CDR2 YYEEEE. V lost 2 bases and J lost 2, with 12 bases in between. The CDR3 DNA follows: TGTGCCAGCAGCTTACCGGGACGGCTCACAGATACGCAGTATTTT. Translated: CASSLPGRLTDTQYF. Looking up the rest from reference TRBV5-6 and TRBJ2-3 gives the full variable domain: DAGVTQSPTHLIKTRGQQVTLRCSPKSGHDTVSWYQQALGQGPQFIFQYYEEEERQRGNFPDRFSGHQFPNYSSELNVNALLLGDSALYLCASSLPGRLTDTQYFGPGTRLTVL.

The J gene is TRBJ1-2, the V gene TRBV15; 8 bases map to TRBD1. Germline CDR1 LNHNV, CDR2 YYDKDF (reference sequence). The CDR3 length is 16 residues. Trimming removed 3 bases from V and 2 bases from J; junction bases left unmatched: 8. The CDR3 is CATSRTGAQKNYGYTF. DNA of the CDR3: TGTGCCACCAGCAGGACAGGGGCCCAGAAAAACTATGGCTACACCTTC.

The chain recombines TRBV12-1 with TRBJ1-2; no DNA check was done on the table's D call, TRBD1. TRBV12-1 is a listed pseudogene. The CDR3 length is 19 residues. Written as DNA, the CDR3 is TGTGCCAGCAGCTTTTTTACGGGGGGAGCCCACAGGGGGTACTATGGCTACACCTTC. Its protein product is CASSFFTGGAHRGYYGYTF.

The chain employs TRBV27 and TRBJ2-7, with D perhaps TRBD2 (6 bases). The CDR3 consists of 14 residues. Deletions cut 5 bases from V and 7 bases from J, with 18 bases between. CDR1 MNHEY and CDR2 SMNVEV come from the germline V gene (reference sequence). The CDR3 loop is CASSPGGPRGEQYF. The CDR3 coding sequence is TGTGCCAGCAGTCCCGGAGGGCCTCGTGGTGAGCAGTACTTC.

The chain recombines TRBV27 with TRBJ2-2; 12 bases are shared with TRBD1. Germline V gene data show CDR1 as MNHEY and CDR2 as SMNVEV (reference sequence). The V gene end was trimmed by 5 bases and the J gene end by 4 bases; junction bases not matched to a gene: 20. CDR3 length: 21 amino acids. The DNA of the CDR3 is TGTGCCAGCAGTCCCAATCGTCGAAACCGGGACAGGGGGCTCGGCACCGGGGAGCTGTTTTTT. Residues: CASSPNRRNRDRGLGTGELFF.

The CDR3 sequence: CASSLLFQGFGELFF. DNA of the CDR3: TGTGCCAGCAGTTTACTCTTTCAGGGGTTCGGGGAGCTGTTTTTT. V gene TRBV28 combines with J gene TRBJ2-2; TRBD1 might be the D (6 bases). Between the trimmed V and J ends, which lost 2 bases and 7 bases, there was a span of 14 bases. From germline, CDR1 is MDHEN and CDR2 SYDVKM. The CDR3 runs 15 residues.

The chain has TRBV7-2 and TRBJ1-2; TRBD1 is a possible D gene (6 bases). Trimming removed 2 bases from V and 6 bases from J, with 13 bases in between. CDR1 and CDR2 (germline): SGHTA, FQGNSA. There are 14 residues in the CDR3. The CDR3 nucleotides are TGTGCCAGCAGCTTATTTCGGGACATCGATGGCTACACCTTC. Amino acid sequence: CASSLFRDIDGYTF. The whole variable domain, remainder taken from reference TRBV7-2 and TRBJ1-2, is GAGVSQSPSNKVTEKGKDVELRCDPISGHTALYWYRQSLGQGLEFLIYFQGNSAPDKSGLPSDRFSAERTGGSVSTLTIQRTQQEDSAVYLCASSLFRDIDGYTFGSGTRLTVV.

The chain joins TRBV28 to TRBJ1-1, with 10 bases fitting TRBD1. The trim removed 5 bases at V and 10 bases at J, leaving 13 bases unmatched. CDR1 and CDR2 (germline): MDHEN, SYDVKM. The CDR3 is made up of 15 amino acids. The CDR3 sequence: CASSSLGQGRFTAFF. Written as DNA, the CDR3 is TGTGCCAGCAGTAGCCTGGGACAGGGGCGGTTTACAGCTTTCTTT.

This chain uses TRBV7-6 with TRBJ2-3, with 11 bases aligning to TRBD2. With 4 bases clipped from V and 1 base from J, the junction kept 7 bases outside the gene matches. The CDR3 totals 17 residues. Germline CDR1 reads SGHVS; CDR2 reads FNYEAQ. CDR3 sequence reads: CASSSRLAGSGTDTQYF. The CDR3 DNA sequence: TGTGCCAGCAGCTCGAGACTAGCGGGATCCGGCACAGATACGCAGTATTTT.

This clone was found a few times. The rearrangement uses TRBV29-1 and TRBJ1-1; D is unclear. The germline V and J ends were trimmed by 1 base and 12 bases, with 9 bases remaining between them. This CDR3 contains 10 residues. Germline CDR1 and CDR2: SQVTM and ANQGSEA. CDR3 DNA: TGCAGCGTTGAAGCTTACGGCCCTTTCTTT. Protein product: CSVEAYGPFF.

This chain uses TRBV2 with TRBJ1-4; no clear D gene. Trimming removed 6 bases from V and 5 bases from J, with 13 bases in between. Per the germline V gene, CDR1 is SNHLY and CDR2 is FYNNEI. The CDR3 totals 14 residues. In DNA, the CDR3 is TGTGCCAGCAGAAGGACGGCCAAGAATGAAAAACTGTTTTTT. As protein: CASRRTAKNEKLFF.

The rearrangement links TRBV7-2 to TRBJ2-7; 11 nucleotides agree with TRBD1. The CDR3 covers 14 residues. CDR1 is SGHTA, CDR2 FQGNSA, per germline. The V segment lost 5 bases and the J segment 7 bases; nucleotides outside the gene matches: 7. The CDR3 nucleotides read TGTGCCAGCAGCCAAGGACAGGGGGCTGGAGAGCAGTACTTC. Protein product: CASSQGQGAGEQYF.

The chain is built from TRBV21-1 and TRBJ1-2. TRBV21-1 is classified as a pseudogene. The CDR3 spans 13 residues. The CDR3 spells CASSTREGNGYTF. CDR3 DNA sequence: TGTGCCAGCAGCACCCGGGAGGGCAACGGCTACACCTTC.

The chain has TRBV6-5 and TRBJ2-3; 8 nucleotides agree with TRBD2. Germline V lookup: CDR1 MNHEY, CDR2 SVGAGI. The CDR3 covers 14 residues. V lost 6 bases, J lost 2 bases, and 4 bases stayed unmatched. The DNA for the CDR3 is TGTGCCAGCAGACGGGGGGGCCCCACAGATACGCAGTATTTT. Its protein product is CASRRGGPTDTQYF.

This chain connects TRBV11-3 to TRBJ2-2; D gene uncertain. V was cut by 4 bases and J by 8 bases, with 11 bases left in between. Germline V gene lookup returns CDR1 SGHNT and CDR2 YENEEA. The CDR3 contains 13 residues. CDR3 sequence: CASSYPHGGELFF. CDR3 nucleotides: TGTGCCAGCAGCTACCCCCACGGTGGGGAGCTGTTTTTT.

The chain carries TRBV4-1 and TRBJ2-5; D gene unclear. V dropped 5 bases and J dropped 5 bases, with 21 bases sitting between them. CDR1 MGHRA and CDR2 YSYEKL come from the germline V gene. This CDR3 is built from 16 residues. CDR3 sequence reads: CASSETATGFRETQYF. The DNA of the CDR3 is TGCGCCAGCAGCGAAACGGCTACCGGGTTTAGGGAGACCCAGTACTTC.

The rearrangement uses TRBV28 and TRBJ1-2, with D uncertain. Trimming removed 5 bases from V and 6 bases from J, with 10 bases in between. This CDR3 is 12 amino acids long. Looked up from germline, CDR1 is MDHEN and CDR2 is SYDVKM. The DNA of the CDR3 is TGTGCCAGCAGTCCCCTTCTCGATGGCTACACCTTC. It is translated as CASSPLLDGYTF.

J is TRBJ2-5 and V is TRBV11-1, with 7 nucleotides matching TRBD2. CDR1 and CDR2 from the germline V gene are SGHAT and FQDESV (reference sequence). With V trimmed by 5 bases and J by 5 bases, 8 bases remained unmatched. CDR3 length: 14 amino acids. The CDR3 is CASSPRTRRETQYF. CDR3 nucleotide sequence: TGTGCCAGCAGCCCAAGGACTAGGAGGGAGACCCAGTACTTC.

Concerning this clone itself: The same CDR3 arises from other DNA sequences in this sample as well. The V gene is TRBV27, the J gene TRBJ2-7, with 8 positions matching TRBD1. Germline CDR1 MNHEY, CDR2 SMNVEV (reference sequence). The CDR3 is 13 residues long. Germline trimming cut 3 bases from V and 3 bases from J; bases unmatched to any gene: 1. The CDR3 DNA reads TGTGCCAGCAGTTTTGACAGGGGCTACGAGCAGTACTTC. It translates to CASSFDRGYEQYF.